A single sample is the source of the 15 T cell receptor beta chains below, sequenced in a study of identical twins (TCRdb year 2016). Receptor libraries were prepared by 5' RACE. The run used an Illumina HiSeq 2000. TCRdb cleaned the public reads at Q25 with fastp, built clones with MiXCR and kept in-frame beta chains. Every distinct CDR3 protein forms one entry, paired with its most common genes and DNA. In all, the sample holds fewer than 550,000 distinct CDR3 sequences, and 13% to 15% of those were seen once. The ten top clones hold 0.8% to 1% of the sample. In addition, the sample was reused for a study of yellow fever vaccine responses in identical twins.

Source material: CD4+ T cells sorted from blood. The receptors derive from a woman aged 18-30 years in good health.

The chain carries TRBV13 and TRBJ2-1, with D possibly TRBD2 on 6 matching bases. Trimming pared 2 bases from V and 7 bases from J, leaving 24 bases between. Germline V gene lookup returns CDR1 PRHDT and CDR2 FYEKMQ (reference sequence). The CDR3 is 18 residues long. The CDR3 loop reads CASSLTPGLAGGVNEQFF. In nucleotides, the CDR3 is TGTGCCAGCAGCTTAACACCGGGACTTGCAGGAGGGGTGAATGAGCAGTTCTTC. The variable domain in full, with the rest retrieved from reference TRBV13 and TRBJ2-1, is AAGVIQSPRHLIKEKRETATLKCYPIPRHDTVYWYQQGPGQDPQFLISFYEKMQSDKGSIPDRFSAQQFSDYHSELNMSSLELGDSALYFCASSLTPGLAGGVNEQFFGPGTRLTVL.

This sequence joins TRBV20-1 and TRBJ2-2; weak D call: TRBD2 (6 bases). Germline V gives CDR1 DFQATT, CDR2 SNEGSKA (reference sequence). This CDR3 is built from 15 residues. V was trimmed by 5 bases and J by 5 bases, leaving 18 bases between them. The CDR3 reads CSALGPTRGTGELFF. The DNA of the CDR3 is TGCAGTGCTCTTGGACCGACCCGGGGGACCGGGGAGCTGTTTTTT.

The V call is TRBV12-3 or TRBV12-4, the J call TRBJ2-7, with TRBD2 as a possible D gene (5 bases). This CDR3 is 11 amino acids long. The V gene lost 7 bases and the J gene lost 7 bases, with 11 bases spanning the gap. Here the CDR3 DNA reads TGTGCCAGCACCTTTGCGGGTGAGCAGTACTTC. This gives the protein CASTFAGEQYF.

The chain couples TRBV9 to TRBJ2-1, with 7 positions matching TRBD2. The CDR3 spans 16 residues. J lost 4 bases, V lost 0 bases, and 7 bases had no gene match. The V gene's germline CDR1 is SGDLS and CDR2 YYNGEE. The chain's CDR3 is CASSVEVTSAYNEQFF. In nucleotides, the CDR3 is TGTGCCAGCAGCGTAGAGGTCACTAGCGCTTACAATGAGCAGTTCTTC.

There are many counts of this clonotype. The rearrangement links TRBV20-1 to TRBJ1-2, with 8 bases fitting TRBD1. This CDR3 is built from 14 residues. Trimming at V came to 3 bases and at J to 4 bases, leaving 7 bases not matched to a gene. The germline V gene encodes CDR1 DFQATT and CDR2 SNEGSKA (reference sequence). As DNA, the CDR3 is TGCAGTGCTAGGAATCCACAGGGGGTCTATGGCTACACCTTC. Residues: CSARNPQGVYGYTF.

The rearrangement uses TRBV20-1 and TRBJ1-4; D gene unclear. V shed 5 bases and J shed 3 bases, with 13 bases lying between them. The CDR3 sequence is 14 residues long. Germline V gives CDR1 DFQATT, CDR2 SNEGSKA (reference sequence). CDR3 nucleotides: TGCAGTGCTCCTGACGCGTTGGCTAATGAAAAACTGTTTTTT. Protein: CSAPDALANEKLFF.

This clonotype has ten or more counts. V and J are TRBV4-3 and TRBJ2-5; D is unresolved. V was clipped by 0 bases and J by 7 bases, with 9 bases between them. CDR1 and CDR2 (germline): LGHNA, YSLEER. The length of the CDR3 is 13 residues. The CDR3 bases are TGCGCCAGCAGCCAAGATCATCAGACGACCCAGTACTTC. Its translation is CASSQDHQTTQYF.

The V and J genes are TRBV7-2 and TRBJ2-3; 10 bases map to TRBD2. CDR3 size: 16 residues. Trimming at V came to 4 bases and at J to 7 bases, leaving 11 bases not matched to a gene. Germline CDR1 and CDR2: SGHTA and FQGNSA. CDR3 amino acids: CASSSRLAGEAYTQYF. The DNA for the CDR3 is TGTGCCAGCAGCTCCCGGCTAGCGGGGGAGGCCTATACGCAGTATTTT.

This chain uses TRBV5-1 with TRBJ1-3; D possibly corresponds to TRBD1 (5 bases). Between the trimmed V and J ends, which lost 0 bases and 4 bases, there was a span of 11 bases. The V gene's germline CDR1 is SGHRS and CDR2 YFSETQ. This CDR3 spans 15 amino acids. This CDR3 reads CASSLGVGGGNTIYF. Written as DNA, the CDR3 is TGCGCCAGCAGCTTGGGAGTTGGGGGAGGAAACACCATATATTTT.

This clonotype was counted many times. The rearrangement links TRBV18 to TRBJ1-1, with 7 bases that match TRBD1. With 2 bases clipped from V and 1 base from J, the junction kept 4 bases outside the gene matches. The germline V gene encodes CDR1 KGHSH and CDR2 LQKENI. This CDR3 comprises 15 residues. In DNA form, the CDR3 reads TGTGCCAGCTCACCAGGGGACAGACCGAACACTGAAGCTTTCTTT. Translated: CASSPGDRPNTEAFF.

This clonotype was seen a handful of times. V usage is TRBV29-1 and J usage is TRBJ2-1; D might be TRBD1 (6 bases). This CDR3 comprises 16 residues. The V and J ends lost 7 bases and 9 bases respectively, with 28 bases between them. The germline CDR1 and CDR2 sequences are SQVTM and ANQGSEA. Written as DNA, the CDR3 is TGCAGCGCCTACCCCTGGACAGTTCCAGAAGGCAGTGAGCAGTTCTTC. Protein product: CSAYPWTVPEGSEQFF.

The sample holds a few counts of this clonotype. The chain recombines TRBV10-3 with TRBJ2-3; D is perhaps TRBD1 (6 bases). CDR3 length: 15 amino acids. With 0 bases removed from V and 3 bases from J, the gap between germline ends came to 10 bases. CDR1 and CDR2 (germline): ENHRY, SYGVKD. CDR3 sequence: CAISESGHSTDTQYF. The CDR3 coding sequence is TGTGCCATCAGTGAGTCGGGACATTCGACAGATACGCAGTATTTT.

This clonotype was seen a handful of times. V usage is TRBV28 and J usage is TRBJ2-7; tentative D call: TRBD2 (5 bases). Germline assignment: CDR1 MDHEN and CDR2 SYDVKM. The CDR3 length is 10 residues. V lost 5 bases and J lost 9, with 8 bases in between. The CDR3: CASSGGRQYF. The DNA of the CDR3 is TGTGCCAGCAGTGGAGGCCGGCAGTACTTC. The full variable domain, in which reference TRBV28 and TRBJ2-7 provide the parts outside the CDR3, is DVKVTQSSRYLVKRTGEKVFLECVQDMDHENMFWYRQDPGLGLRLIYFSYDVKMKEKGDIPEGYSVSREKKERFSLILESASTNQTSMYLCASSGGRQYFGPGTRLTVT.

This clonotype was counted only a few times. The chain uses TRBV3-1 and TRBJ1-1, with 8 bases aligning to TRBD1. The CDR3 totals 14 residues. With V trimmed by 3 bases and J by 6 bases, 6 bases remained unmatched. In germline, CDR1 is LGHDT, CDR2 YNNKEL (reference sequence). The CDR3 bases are TGTGCCAGCAGCCATCCCCCGGACAGGGCTGAAGCTTTCTTT. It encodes CASSHPPDRAEAFF.

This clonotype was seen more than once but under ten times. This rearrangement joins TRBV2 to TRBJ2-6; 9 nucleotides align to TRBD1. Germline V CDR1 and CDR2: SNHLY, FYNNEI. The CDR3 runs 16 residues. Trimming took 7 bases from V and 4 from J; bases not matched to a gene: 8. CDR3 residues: CASNRDRVSGANVLTF. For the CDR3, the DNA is TGTGCCAGCAACAGGGACAGGGTTTCCGGGGCCAACGTCCTGACTTTC.